What follows describes a single T cell receptor (beta chain). This entry belongs to a study of OX40 agonist ivuxolimab in advanced cancers. For the study at large: Patients' therapy was ivuxolimab, an antibody that acts as an agonist of OX40 (CD134). From roughly 23 to 90 years was the age range, with a mean of about 56 years, and about 83% were male. Allowance was made for prior anti-PD-1, anti-PD-L1 or anti-CTLA-4 therapy, and 40% had some.

Blood samples were obtained at baseline, cycle 4 day 1, and cycle 7 day 1. This CDR3 has 16 amino acids. The V end was cut by 1 base, the J end by 1 base, with 14 bases between. Germline V gene lookup returns CDR1 SGHNT and CDR2 YYREEE (reference sequence). This table comes from immunoSEQ multiplex PCR, and its TCRdb copy is limited to in-frame clones, with some not included. The sample holds over 90,000 clones, roughly 94% seen once. The chain joins TRBV5-4 to TRBJ1-2; D is perhaps TRBD1 (5 bases). The sample in question was CD4+ or CD8+ T cells sorted from blood, obtained in a trial of the OX40 agonist ivuxolimab. This clonotype was sampled from an adult with an advanced solid tumor such as melanoma, head and neck, liver or kidney cancer. The CDR3 region is CASSLSGQRSNYGYTF. CDR3 DNA: TGTGCCAGCAGCTTGAGCGGACAAAGGAGTAACTATGGCTACACCTTC.